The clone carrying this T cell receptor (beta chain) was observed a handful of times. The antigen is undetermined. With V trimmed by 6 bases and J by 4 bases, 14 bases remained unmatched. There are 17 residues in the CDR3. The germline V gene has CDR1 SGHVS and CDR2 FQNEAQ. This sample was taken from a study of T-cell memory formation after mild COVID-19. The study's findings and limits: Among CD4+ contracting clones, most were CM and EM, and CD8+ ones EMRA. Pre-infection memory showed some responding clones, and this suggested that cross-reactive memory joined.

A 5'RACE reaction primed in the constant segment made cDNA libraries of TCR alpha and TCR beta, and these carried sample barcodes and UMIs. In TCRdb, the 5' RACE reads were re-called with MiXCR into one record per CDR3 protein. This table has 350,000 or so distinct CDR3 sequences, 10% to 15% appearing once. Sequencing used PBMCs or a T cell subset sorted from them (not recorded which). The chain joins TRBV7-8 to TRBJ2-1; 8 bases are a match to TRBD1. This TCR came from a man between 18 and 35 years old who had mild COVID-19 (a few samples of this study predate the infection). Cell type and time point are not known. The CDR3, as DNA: TGTGCCAGCAGGGATGACAGGGGTCCGGGGAGATACAATGAGCAGTTCTTC. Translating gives CASRDDRGPGRYNEQFF.